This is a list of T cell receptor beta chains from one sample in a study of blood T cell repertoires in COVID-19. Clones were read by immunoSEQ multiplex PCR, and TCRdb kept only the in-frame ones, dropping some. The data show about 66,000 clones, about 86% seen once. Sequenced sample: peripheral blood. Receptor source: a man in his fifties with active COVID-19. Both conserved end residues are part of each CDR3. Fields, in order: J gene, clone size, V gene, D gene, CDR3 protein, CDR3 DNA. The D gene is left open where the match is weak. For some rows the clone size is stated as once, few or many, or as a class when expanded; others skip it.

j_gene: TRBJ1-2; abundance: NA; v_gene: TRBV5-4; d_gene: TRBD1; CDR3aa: CASSLGTANYGYTF; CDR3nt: TGTGCCAGCAGCTTAGGGACAGCTAACTATGGCTACACCTTC
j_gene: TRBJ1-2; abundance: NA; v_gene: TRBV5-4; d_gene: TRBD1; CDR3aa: CASRPRTGGEGYTF; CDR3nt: TGTGCCAGCAGACCAAGGACAGGGGGCGAAGGCTACACCTTC
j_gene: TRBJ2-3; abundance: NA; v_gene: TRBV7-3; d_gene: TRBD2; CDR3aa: CASSPRTSGTSTDTQYF; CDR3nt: TGTGCCAGCAGCCCCCGGACTAGCGGAACTAGCACAGATACGCAGTATTTT
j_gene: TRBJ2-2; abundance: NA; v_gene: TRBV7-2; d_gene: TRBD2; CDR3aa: CASSPSGRNTGELFF; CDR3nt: TGTGCCAGCAGCCCAAGCGGGAGGAACACCGGGGAGCTGTTTTTT
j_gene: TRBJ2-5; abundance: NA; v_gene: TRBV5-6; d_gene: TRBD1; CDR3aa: CASSPIDRGEETQYF; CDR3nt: TGTGCCAGCAGCCCAATAGACAGGGGCGAAGAGACCCAGTACTTC
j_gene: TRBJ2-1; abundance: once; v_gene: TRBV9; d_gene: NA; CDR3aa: CASSVALASNEQFF; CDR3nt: TGTGCCAGCAGCGTAGCTCTAGCGAGCAATGAGCAGTTCTTC
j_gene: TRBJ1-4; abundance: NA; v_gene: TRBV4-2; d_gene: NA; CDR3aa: CASSQVVAGGKLFF; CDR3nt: TGTGCCAGCAGCCAAGTTGTAGCGGGTGGAAAACTGTTTTTT
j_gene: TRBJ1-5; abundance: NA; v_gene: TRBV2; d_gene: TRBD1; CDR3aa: CASRLDRGNQPQHF; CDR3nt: TGTGCCAGCAGACTCGACAGGGGCAATCAGCCCCAGCATTTT
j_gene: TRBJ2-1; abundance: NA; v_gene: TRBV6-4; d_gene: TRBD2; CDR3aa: CASRLAGGDNEQFF; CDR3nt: TGTGCCAGTCGACTAGCGGGAGGGGACAATGAGCAGTTCTTC
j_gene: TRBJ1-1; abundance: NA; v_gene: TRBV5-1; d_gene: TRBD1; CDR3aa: CASSLTQGENTEAFF; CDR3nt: TGCGCCAGCAGCTTGACCCAGGGGGAGAACACTGAAGCTTTCTTT
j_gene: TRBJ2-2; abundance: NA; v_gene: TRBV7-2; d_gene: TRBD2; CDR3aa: CASSLEAGGPGELFF; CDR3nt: TGTGCCAGCAGCTTAGAGGCGGGGGGTCCAGGGGAGCTGTTTTTT
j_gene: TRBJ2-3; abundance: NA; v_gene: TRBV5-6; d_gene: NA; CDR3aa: CASSGGAGRTQYF; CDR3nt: TGTGCCAGCAGCGGAGGCGCTGGGCGAACGCAGTATTTT
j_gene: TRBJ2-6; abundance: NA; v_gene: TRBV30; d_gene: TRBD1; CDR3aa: CAWSKDRISGANVLTF; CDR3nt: TGTGCCTGGAGTAAGGACAGGATCTCTGGGGCCAACGTCCTGACTTTC
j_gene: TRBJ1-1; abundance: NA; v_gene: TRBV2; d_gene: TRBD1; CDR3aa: CASSADRGGNTEAFF; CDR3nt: TGTGCCAGCAGTGCTGACAGGGGCGGGAACACTGAAGCTTTCTTT
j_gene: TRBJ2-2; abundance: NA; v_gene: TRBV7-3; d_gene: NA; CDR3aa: CASSLGLNTGELFF; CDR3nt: TGTGCCAGCAGCTTAGGGCTAAACACCGGGGAGCTGTTTTTT
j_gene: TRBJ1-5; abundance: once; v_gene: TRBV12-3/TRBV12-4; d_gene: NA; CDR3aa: CASSRIRGQPQHF; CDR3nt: TGTGCCAGCAGTCGGATTCGAGGTCAGCCCCAGCATTTT
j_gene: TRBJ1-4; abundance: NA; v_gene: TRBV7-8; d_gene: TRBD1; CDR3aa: CASSLGDVTGALNEKLFF; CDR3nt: TGTGCCAGCAGCTTAGGGGATGTTACAGGGGCGTTAAATGAAAAACTGTTTTTT